Here is one T cell receptor beta chain with its context. Antigen specificity is unknown. UMIs were added to TCR cDNA along with a universal primer site when it was made by 5'RACE template switching. Each CDR3 protein is one row after TCRdb ran MiXCR on the 5' RACE reads. The sample lists hundreds of thousands of distinct CDR3 sequences, under 25% occurring once. This record belongs to a study of T cells after yellow fever vaccination. General observations from the study: Abundant clonotypes from the bulk population could get into FACS-sorted repertoires as contaminants.

This CDR3 comprises 16 residues. In germline, CDR1 is MGHRA, CDR2 YSYEKL. The ends were cut back, 1 base at V and 6 bases at J, with 19 bases in the middle. The chain links TRBV4-1 to TRBJ2-7; perhaps TRBD2 as D (5 bases). The specimen was PBMCs, collected 15 days after the yellow fever booster vaccination. The origin of this receptor is a man younger than 45 who received the YFV17D yellow fever vaccine. The CDR3 coding sequence is TGCGCCAGCAGCCAAGTCCCGACTCCCGGGGTGGCCGAGCAGTACTTC. This codes for CASSQVPTPGVAEQYF.